Shown below are 6 T cell receptor beta chains from a single sample sequenced in a study of T cells in women clearing cervical HPV infection. The assay was immunoSEQ multiplex PCR, and TCRdb's table has in-frame clones only and misses some. The data include 25,000 to 35,000 clones; the top ten clones carry 20% to 25%. The sample comprised blood buffy coat. The receptors derive from a woman between 18 and 69 years old with a cervical HPV16 infection that either progressed to CIN3+ or cleared (not recorded which).

Turning to this clone: From the germline J gene comes the end of the CDR3, since the read stops 3 residues before it. The chain carries TRBV20-1 and TRBJ2-3, with 11 bases matching TRBD2. The CDR3 has 15 residues. The germline V gene encodes CDR1 DFQATT and CDR2 SNEGSKA (reference sequence). After removal of 4 bases from V and 4 bases from J, the junction contained 7 bases not matched to a gene. This CDR3 reads CSAISGRAEADTQYF. The sequenced CDR3 bases are TGCAGTGCTATTAGCGGGAGGGCCGAGGCAGATACG.

For this clone: Read coverage stops 3 residues before the CDR3 terminus; the germline J gene supplies the remainder. The J gene is TRBJ1-2, the V gene TRBV7-3, with D possibly TRBD1 on 5 matching bases. The ends were cut back, 11 bases at V and 3 bases at J, with 13 bases in the middle. CDR3 length: 12 amino acids. Germline CDR1 reads SGHTA; CDR2 reads FQGTGA. CDR3 residues: CAVGGVDYGYTF. Incomplete CDR3 DNA: TGTGCCGTGGGGGGGGTAGACTATGGC.

Notes on this clone: The read terminates 3 residues ahead of where the CDR3 ends, so the germline J gene completes it. The genes are TRBV18 and TRBJ1-3, with D maybe TRBD1 (5 bases). The V gene lost 6 bases and the J gene lost 2 bases, with 11 bases spanning the gap. In germline, CDR1 is KGHSH, CDR2 LQKENI. The CDR3 spans 14 residues. The CDR3 DNA, read in part, is TGTGCCAGCTCCCCCGAAGGGGCTGGAAACACC. Residues: CASSPEGAGNT. The CDR3 reads in full as CASSPEGAGNTIYF.

On this clone itself: Coverage ceases 3 residues before the CDR3 finishes, and the germline J gene fills in the end. V gene TRBV6-1 combines with J gene TRBJ1-5; 10 bases fit TRBD1. Germline V lookup: CDR1 MNHNS, CDR2 SASEGT. The CDR3 runs 16 residues. V was pared by 0 bases and J by 9 bases, with 8 bases of the junction left unmatched. CDR3: CASSEANGQGVWPQHF. Incomplete CDR3 DNA: TGTGCCAGCAGTGAAGCGAACGGACAGGGGGTTTGGCCC.

Worth noting for this clone: From the germline J gene comes the end of the CDR3, since the read stops 3 residues before it. V is TRBV2 and J is TRBJ1-2; 7 nucleotides line up with TRBD1. Germline CDR1 SNHLY, CDR2 FYNNEI. V lost 4 bases, J lost 4 bases, and 3 bases stayed unmatched. This CDR3 has 13 amino acids. The DNA read from the CDR3 is TGTGCCAGCAGTGTGACAGGGTCCTATGGC. Translating gives CASSVTGSYG. The whole CDR3 region reads CASSVTGSYGYTF. The full variable domain, its missing parts supplied by reference TRBV2 and TRBJ1-2, is EPEVTQTPSHQVTQMGQEVILRCVPISNHLYFYWYRQILGQKVEFLVSFYNNEISEKSEIFDDQFSVERPDGSNFTLKIRSTKLEDSAMYFCASSVTGSYGYTFGSGTRLTVV.

Points on this clone: The CDR3 end lies 3 residues beyond the end of the read and is filled in from the germline J gene. The chain combines TRBV5-6 with TRBJ2-1, with D possibly matching TRBD2 (6 bases). Germline V gene data show CDR1 as SGHDT and CDR2 as YYEEEE. The length of the CDR3 is 13 residues. V dropped 4 bases and J dropped 2 bases, with 7 bases sitting between them. CDR3 amino acids: CASSRRAYNEQFF. The CDR3 DNA, read in part, is TGTGCCAGCAGCCGGAGGGCCTACAATGAG.